Listed below are T cell receptor beta chains from one sample, sequenced in a study of OX40 agonist ivuxolimab in advanced cancers. Some clones are missing from TCRdb's copy, which holds only in-frame ones; the method was immunoSEQ multiplex PCR. The sample includes some 19,000 clones, over 80% seen only once; the top ten take roughly 50%. The starting material was CD4+ or CD8+ T cells sorted from blood, obtained in a trial of the OX40 agonist ivuxolimab. The receptors stem from an adult with an advanced solid tumor such as melanoma, head and neck, liver or kidney cancer. CDR3s include the opening cysteine and the closing phenylalanine or tryptophan. The D gene is left open where the match is weak. A clone size is listed for some rows: how often the clone was seen (once, few, many), or a class if it is expanded.

d_call	clone_size	v_call	j_call	cdr3_nt	cdr3_aa
.	.	TRBV4-1	TRBJ1-3	TGCGCCAGCAGCCAAGATGCGGGGGGCTCTGGAAACACCATATATTTT	CASSQDAGGSGNTIYF
TRBD2	.	TRBV29-1	TRBJ2-1	TGCAGCGTCGGGGGGGGCAATGAGCAGTTCTTC	CSVGGGNEQFF
.	few	TRBV7-3	TRBJ1-1	TGTGCCAGCAGCTTAGGGGGGTTCGCTGAAGCTTTCTTT	CASSLGGFAEAFF
.	.	TRBV21-1	TRBJ2-2	TGTGCCAGCAGCAACTCATCCTCAGGGCAGGAACTCCACCGGGGAGCTGTTTTT	CASSNSSSGQELHRGAVF
TRBD1	.	TRBV10-3	TRBJ2-7	TGTGCCATCAGGGGACAGGGCCCAGACTCCTACGAGCAGTACTTC	CAIRGQGPDSYEQYF
.	.	TRBV19	TRBJ2-3	TGTGCCAGTAACCATATTACCGAGACGGGCACAGATACGCAGTATTTT	CASNHITETGTDTQYF
TRBD1	.	TRBV28	TRBJ2-7	TGTGCCAGCACCCCCCGGACAGGCCCAAATTACGAGCAGTACTTC	CASTPRTGPNYEQYF
.	once	TRBV7-5	TRBJ2-3	TGTGTCAGAAGCTTTACCCTCCCGGAAGACAGGGGTCCCACAGATACGCAGTATTTT	CVRSFTLPEDRGPTDTQYF
.	.	TRBV2	TRBJ2-4	TGTGCCAGCAGTCCTGGACTGTTAGCCAAAAACATTCAGTACTTC	CASSPGLLAKNIQYF
.	.	TRBV28	TRBJ1-1	TGTGCCAGCAGGGGGCCTCCAAGGGGTATGAACACTGAAGCTTTCTTT	CASRGPPRGMNTEAFF
.	.	TRBV27	TRBJ2-3	TGTGCCAGCAGTTTAGGGGGGATTGATACGCAGTATTTT	CASSLGGIDTQYF
.	.	TRBV28	TRBJ1-1	TGTGCCAGCACGTTTCTGGGAGGGCTACCCACTGAAGCTTTCTTT	CASTFLGGLPTEAFF
.	.	TRBV7-9	TRBJ2-1	TGTGCCAGCAGCTTAGCGCCGGGCAATGAGCAGTTCTTC	CASSLAPGNEQFF
.	.	TRBV6-6	TRBJ2-7	TGTGCCAGCAGTTACCTCGAGGGCACCTACGAGCAGTACTTC	CASSYLEGTYEQYF
.	.	TRBV7-6	TRBJ2-7	TGTGCCAGCAGCTTAGGACCAGGGTACGAGCAGTACTTC	CASSLGPGYEQYF
.	.	TRBV6-5	TRBJ1-1	TGTGCCAGCACCCGCAGGGGTATGAACACTGAAGCTTTCTTT	CASTRRGMNTEAFF
.	.	TRBV5-4	TRBJ2-7	TGTGCCAGCAGCTTCGACAGGTCCTACCTAGGGTACTTC	CASSFDRSYLGYF
.	.	TRBV4-1	TRBJ2-1	TGCGCCAGCAGCCCAGGAAGGGGTAAATTTTACAATGAGCAGTTCTTC	CASSPGRGKFYNEQFF
.	once	TRBV5-1	TRBJ2-1	TGCGCCAGCAGCCTAATGGGGACATCTAGCTCCTACAATGAGCAGTTCTTC	CASSLMGTSSSYNEQFF
.	.	TRBV28	TRBJ1-4	TGTGCCAGCCACCCCCGGGGGCATGAAGGTGAAAAACTGTTTTTT	CASHPRGHEGEKLFF
.	once	TRBV6-6	TRBJ2-3	TGTGCCACCCAGTTTAGGCTTACGCAGTATTTT	CATQFRLTQYF
.	.	TRBV28	TRBJ1-1	TGTGCCAGCAGAAACATGGCTGAAGCTTTCTTT	CASRNMAEAFF
.	.	TRBV18	TRBJ1-1	TGTGCCAGCTCACCGGAGGGGACTGAAGCTTTCTTT	CASSPEGTEAFF
.	.	TRBV28	TRBJ2-7	TGTGCCAGCAGGATGGACAGATTAATTTCCTACGAGCAGTACTTC	CASRMDRLISYEQYF
TRBD1	.	TRBV28	TRBJ1-3	TGTGCCAGCAGTTTCAGGGGGTCTGGAAACACCATATATTTT	CASSFRGSGNTIYF
TRBD2	many	TRBV7-9	TRBJ2-7	TGTGCCAGCAGCCCCGGGTCGACCGGGGGGACCTACGAGCAGTACTTC	CASSPGSTGGTYEQYF
.	few	TRBV18	TRBJ2-7	TGTGCCAGCTCACCCCCTCCCCCCTACGAGCAGTACTTC	CASSPPPPYEQYF
TRBD2	.	TRBV6-1	TRBJ2-5	TGTGCCAGCAGTGGACTAGCGGGGGGCCAAGAGACCCAGTACTTC	CASSGLAGGQETQYF
TRBD2	.	TRBV9	TRBJ2-3	TGTGCCAGCAGCGTACGGGGGGCTAGCGGGGTTTTAGATACGCAGTATTTT	CASSVRGASGVLDTQYF
TRBD1	.	TRBV30	TRBJ1-2	TGTGCCTGGAGTGCACCTGGGCAGGGGGCAAGAGGCTACACCTTC	CAWSAPGQGARGYTF
.	.	TRBV30	TRBJ1-2	TGTGCCTGGAGTGTACCCAGCTTAAAGGGAGGCTACACCTTC	CAWSVPSLKGGYTF
.	.	TRBV27	TRBJ2-7	TGTGCCAGCAGTTTTTCTGAGCTATACGAGCAGTACTTC	CASSFSELYEQYF
TRBD2	.	TRBV7-2	TRBJ2-3	TGTGCCAGCAGCTTACTAGCGGGGGTTAGCACAGATACGCAGTATTTT	CASSLLAGVSTDTQYF
.	.	TRBV13	TRBJ1-5	TGTGCCAGCAGCGGAATCAATCAGCCCCAGCATTTT	CASSGINQPQHF
TRBD1	.	TRBV5-6	TRBJ2-2	TGTGCCAGCAGCTTCACAGGGGCCTACACCGGGGAGCTGTTTTTT	CASSFTGAYTGELFF